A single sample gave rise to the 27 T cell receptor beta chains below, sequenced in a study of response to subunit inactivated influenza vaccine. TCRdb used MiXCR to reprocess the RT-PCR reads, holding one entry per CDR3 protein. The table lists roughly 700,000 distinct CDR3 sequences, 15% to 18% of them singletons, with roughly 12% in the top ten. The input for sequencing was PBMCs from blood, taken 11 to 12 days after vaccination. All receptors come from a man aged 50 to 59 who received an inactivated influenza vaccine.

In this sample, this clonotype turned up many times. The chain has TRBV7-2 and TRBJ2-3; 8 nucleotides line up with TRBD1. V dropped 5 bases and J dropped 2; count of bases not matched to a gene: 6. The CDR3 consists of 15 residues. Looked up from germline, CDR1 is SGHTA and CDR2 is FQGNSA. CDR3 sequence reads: CASSPGQAYTDTQYF. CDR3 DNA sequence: TGTGCCAGCAGCCCGGGACAGGCCTACACAGATACGCAGTATTTT.

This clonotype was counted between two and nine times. CDR3 DNA: TGTGCCAGCAGGAGGGGGACAGGGGCGGAGTACGAGCAGTACTTC. Its translation is CASRRGTGAEYEQYF. V and J are TRBV2 and TRBJ2-7, with TRBD1 matching over 10 bases. There are 15 residues in the CDR3. V was pared by 6 bases and J by 4 bases, with 9 bases of the junction left unmatched. Germline CDR1 reads SNHLY; CDR2 reads FYNNEI.

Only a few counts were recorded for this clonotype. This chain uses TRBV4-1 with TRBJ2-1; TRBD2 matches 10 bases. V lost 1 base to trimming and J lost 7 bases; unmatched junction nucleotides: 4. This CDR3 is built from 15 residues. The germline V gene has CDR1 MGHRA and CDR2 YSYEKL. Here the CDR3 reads CASSQVLAGANEQFF. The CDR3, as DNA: TGCGCCAGCAGCCAAGTCCTAGCGGGGGCTAATGAGCAGTTCTTC.

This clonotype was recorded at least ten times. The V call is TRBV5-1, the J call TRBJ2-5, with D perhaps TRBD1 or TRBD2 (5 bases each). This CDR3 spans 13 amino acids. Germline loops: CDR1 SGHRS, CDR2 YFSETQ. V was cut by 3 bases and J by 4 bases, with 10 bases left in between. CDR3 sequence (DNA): TGCGCCAGCAGCTCGGAGAGGGGAGAGACCCAGTACTTC. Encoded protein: CASSSERGETQYF.

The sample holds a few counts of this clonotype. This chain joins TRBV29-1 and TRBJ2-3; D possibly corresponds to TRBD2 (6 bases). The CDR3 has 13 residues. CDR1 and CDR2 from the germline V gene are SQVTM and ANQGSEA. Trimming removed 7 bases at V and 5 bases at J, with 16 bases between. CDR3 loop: CSANGAGIDTQYF. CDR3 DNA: TGCAGCGCCAACGGGGCGGGGATAGATACGCAGTATTTT.

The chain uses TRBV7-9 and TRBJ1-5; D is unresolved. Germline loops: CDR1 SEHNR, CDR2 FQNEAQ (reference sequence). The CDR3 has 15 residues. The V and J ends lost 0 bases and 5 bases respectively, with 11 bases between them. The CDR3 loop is CASSLAFTDDQPQHF. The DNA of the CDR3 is TGTGCCAGCAGCTTAGCGTTCACGGACGATCAGCCCCAGCATTTT.

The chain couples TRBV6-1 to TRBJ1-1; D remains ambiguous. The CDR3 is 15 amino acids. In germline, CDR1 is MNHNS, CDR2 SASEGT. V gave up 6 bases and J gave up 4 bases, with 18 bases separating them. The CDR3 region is CASRKGREGSTEAFF. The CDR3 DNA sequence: TGTGCCAGCAGAAAGGGCCGGGAGGGTAGCACTGAAGCTTTCTTT.

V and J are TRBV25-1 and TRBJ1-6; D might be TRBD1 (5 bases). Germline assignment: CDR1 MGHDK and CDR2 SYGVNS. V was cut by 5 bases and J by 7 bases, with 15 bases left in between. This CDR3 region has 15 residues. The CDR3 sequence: CASSPHEGRNSPLHF. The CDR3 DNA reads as TGTGCCAGCAGTCCCCACGAGGGGCGAAATTCACCCCTCCACTTT.

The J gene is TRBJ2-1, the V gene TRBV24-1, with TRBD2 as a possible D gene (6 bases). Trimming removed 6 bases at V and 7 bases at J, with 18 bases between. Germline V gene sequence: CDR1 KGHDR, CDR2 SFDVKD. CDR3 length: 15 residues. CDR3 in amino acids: CATSRDGRASNEQFF. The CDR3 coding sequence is TGTGCCACCAGTAGGGACGGGAGAGCATCGAATGAGCAGTTCTTC.

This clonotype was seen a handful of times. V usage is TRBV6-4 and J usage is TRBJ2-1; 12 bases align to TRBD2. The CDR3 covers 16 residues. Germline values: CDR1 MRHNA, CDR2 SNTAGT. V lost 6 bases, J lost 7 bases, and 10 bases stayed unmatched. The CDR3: CASSTLAGGGRNEQFF. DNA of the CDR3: TGTGCCAGCAGCACGCTAGCGGGAGGGGGGCGGAATGAGCAGTTCTTC.

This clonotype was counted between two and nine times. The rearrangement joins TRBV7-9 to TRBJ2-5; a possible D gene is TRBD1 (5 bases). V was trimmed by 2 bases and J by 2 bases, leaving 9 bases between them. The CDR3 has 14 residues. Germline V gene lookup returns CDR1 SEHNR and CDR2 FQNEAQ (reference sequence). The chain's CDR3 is CASSLMTEQETQYF. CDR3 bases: TGTGCCAGCAGCTTAATGACAGAGCAAGAGACCCAGTACTTC. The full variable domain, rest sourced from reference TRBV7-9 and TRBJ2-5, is DTGVSQNPRHKITKRGQNVTFRCDPISEHNRLYWYRQTLGQGPEFLTYFQNEAQLEKSRLLSDRFSAERPKGSFSTLEIQRTEQGDSAMYLCASSLMTEQETQYFGPGTRLLVL.

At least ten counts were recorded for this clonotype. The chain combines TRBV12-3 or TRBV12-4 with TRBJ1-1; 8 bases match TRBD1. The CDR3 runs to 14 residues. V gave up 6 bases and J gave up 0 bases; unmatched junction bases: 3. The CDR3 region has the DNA TGTGCCAGCAGGACAGGGGCGATGAACACTGAAGCTTTCTTT. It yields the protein CASRTGAMNTEAFF.

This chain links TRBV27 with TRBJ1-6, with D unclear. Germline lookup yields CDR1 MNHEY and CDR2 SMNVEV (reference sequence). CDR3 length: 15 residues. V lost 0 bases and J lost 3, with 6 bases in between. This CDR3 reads CASSLSPNYNSPLHF. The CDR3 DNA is TGTGCCAGCAGTTTATCGCCTAACTATAATTCACCCCTCCACTTT.

CDR3 nucleotide sequence: TGTGCCAGCAGCCCTGGGAGGGGGACGCAGTTCTTC. Translation gives CASSPGRGTQFF. The V and J genes are TRBV3-1 and TRBJ2-1; D is perhaps TRBD2 (7 bases). Germline V CDR1 and CDR2: LGHDT, YNNKEL (reference sequence). The CDR3 spans 12 residues. V shed 4 bases and J shed 12 bases, with 13 bases lying between them.

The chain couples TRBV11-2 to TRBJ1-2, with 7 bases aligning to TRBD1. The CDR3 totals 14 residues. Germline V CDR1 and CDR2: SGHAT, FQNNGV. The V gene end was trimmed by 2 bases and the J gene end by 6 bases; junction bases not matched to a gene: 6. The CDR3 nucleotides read TGTGCCAGCAGCTTAAGCCCTACAGGGGATGGCTACACCTTC. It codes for CASSLSPTGDGYTF. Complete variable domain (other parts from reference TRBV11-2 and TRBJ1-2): EAGVAQSPRYKIIEKRQSVAFWCNPISGHATLYWYQQILGQGPKLLIQFQNNGVVDDSQLPKDRFSAERLKGVDSTLKIQPAKLEDSAVYLCASSLSPTGDGYTFGSGTRLTVV.

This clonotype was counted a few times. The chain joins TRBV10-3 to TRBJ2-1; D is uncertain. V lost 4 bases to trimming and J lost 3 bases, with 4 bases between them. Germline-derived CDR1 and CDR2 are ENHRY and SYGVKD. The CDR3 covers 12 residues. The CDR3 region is CAISVDYNEQFF. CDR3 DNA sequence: TGTGCCATCAGTGTTGACTACAATGAGCAGTTCTTC.

This CDR3 reads CASSLMGGNPTGELFF. The CDR3 DNA is TGTGCCAGCAGCTTAATGGGGGGGAATCCCACCGGGGAGCTGTTTTTT. This chain links TRBV7-3 with TRBJ2-2, with TRBD2 matching over 7 bases. CDR1 is SGHTA, CDR2 FQGTGA, per germline. After removal of 1 base from V and 4 bases from J, the junction contained 6 bases not matched to a gene. This CDR3 is 16 amino acids long.

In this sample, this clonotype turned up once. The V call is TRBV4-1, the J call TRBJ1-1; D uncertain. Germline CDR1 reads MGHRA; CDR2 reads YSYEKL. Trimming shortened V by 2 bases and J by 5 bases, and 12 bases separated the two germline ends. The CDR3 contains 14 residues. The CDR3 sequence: CASSQYWELTEAFF. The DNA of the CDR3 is TGCGCCAGCAGCCAATATTGGGAATTGACTGAAGCTTTCTTT.

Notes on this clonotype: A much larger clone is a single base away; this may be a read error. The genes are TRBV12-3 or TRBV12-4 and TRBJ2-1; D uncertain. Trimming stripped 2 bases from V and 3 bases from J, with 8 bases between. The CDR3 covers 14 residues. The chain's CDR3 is CASSLTKIYNEQFF. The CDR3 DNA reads TGTGCCAGCAGTTTAACAAAAATCTACAATGAGCAGTTCTTC.

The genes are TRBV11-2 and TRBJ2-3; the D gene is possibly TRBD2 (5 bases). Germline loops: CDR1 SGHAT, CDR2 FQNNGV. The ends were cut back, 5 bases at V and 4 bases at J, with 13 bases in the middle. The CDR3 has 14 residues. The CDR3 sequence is CASSPLRAADTQYF. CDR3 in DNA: TGTGCCAGCAGCCCCCTGAGGGCCGCAGATACGCAGTATTTT.

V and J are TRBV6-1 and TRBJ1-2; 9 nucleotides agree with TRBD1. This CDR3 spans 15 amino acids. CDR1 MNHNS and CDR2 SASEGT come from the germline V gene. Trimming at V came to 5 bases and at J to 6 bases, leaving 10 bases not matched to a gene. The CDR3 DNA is TGTGCCAGCAGTACACTACAGGGGGCGCTTGATGGCTACACCTTC. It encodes CASSTLQGALDGYTF.

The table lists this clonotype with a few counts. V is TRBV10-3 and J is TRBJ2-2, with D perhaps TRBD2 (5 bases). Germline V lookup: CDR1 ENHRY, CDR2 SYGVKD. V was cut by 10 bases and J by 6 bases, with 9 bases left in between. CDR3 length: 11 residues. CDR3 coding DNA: TGTGCCACCCCGGGATCCGGGGAGCTGTTTTTT. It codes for CATPGSGELFF.

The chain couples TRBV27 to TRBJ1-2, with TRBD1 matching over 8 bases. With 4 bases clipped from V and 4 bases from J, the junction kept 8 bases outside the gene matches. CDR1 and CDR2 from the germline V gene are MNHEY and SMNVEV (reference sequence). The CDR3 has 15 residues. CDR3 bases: TGTGCCAGCAGTTCAGTCTTGACAGGGGCCTATGGCTACACCTTC. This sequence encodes CASSSVLTGAYGYTF.

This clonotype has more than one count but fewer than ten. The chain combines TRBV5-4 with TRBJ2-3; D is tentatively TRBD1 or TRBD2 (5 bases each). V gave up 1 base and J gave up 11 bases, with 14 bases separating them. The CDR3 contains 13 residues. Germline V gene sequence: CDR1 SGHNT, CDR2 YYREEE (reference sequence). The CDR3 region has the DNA TGTGCCAGCAGCTTGTTGGGGGATCGGGAGCAGTATTTT. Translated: CASSLLGDREQYF. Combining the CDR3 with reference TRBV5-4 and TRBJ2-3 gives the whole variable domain ETGVTQSPTHLIKTRGQQVTLRCSSQSGHNTVSWYQQALGQGPQFIFQYYREEENGRGNFPPRFSGLQFPNYSSELNVNALELDDSALYLCASSLLGDREQYFGPGTRLTVL.

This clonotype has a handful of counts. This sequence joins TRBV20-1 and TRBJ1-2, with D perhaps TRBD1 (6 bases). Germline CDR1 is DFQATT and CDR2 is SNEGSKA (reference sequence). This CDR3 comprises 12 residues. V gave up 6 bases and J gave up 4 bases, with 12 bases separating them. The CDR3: CSALTGPYGYTF. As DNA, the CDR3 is TGCAGTGCCCTGACAGGCCCCTATGGCTACACCTTC.

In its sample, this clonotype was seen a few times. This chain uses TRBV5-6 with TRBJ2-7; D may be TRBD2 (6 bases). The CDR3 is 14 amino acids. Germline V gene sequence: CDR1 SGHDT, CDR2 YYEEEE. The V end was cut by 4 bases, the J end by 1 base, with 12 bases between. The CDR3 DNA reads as TGTGCCAGCAGCATCCTAGCGATTTCCTACGAGCAGTACTTC. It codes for CASSILAISYEQYF.

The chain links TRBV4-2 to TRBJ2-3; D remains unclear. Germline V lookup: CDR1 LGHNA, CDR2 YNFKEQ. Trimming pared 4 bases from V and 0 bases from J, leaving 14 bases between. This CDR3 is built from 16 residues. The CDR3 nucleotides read TGTGCCAGCAGCCCCCATGGTGCAACTAGCACAGATACGCAGTATTTT. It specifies CASSPHGATSTDTQYF.